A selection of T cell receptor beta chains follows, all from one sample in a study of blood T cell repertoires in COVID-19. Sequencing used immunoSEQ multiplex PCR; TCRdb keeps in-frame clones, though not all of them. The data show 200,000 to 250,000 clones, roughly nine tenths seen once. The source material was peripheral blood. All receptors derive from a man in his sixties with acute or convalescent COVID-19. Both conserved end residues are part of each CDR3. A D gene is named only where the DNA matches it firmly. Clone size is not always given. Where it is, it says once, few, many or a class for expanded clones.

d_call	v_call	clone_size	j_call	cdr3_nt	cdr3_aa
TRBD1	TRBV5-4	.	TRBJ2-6	TGTGCCAGCATAGAGCCAGGGGGCCCTGGGGCCAACGTCCTGACTTTC	CASIEPGGPGANVLTF
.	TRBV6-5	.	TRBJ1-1	TGTGCCAGCAGTCGCGTGGGACAAGGGAACACTGAAGCTTTCTTT	CASSRVGQGNTEAFF
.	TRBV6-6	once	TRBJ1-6	TGTGCCAGCAGTGCGCAGGCTGACGGGGATGGATCACCCCTCCACTTT	CASSAQADGDGSPLHF
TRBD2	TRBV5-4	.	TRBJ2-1	TGTGCCAGCTCGCCGCCTAGCGGGAGGGCCGGTGAGCAGTTCTTC	CASSPPSGRAGEQFF
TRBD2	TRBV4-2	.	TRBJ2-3	TGTGCCAGCAGCCCTCGACTAGCGGGGGGGAGCACAGATACGCAGTATTTT	CASSPRLAGGSTDTQYF
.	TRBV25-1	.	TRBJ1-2	TGTGCCAGCACAAACACAGGGTTAGGCGGCTACACCTTC	CASTNTGLGGYTF
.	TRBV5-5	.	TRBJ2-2	TGTGCCAGCAGCCTGAGGACTCCTTCCACCGGGGAGCTGTTTTTT	CASSLRTPSTGELFF
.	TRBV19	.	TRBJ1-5	TGTGCCAGTAATAGCCAGCCCCAGCATTTT	CASNSQPQHF
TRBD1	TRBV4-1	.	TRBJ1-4	TGCGCCAGCAGCCGTCCCGGGACAGGGACTGAAAAACTGTTTTTT	CASSRPGTGTEKLFF
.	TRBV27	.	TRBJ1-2	TGTGCCAGCAGTGGACTTCACACCTTC	CASSGLHTF
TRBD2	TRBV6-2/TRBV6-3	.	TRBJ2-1	TGTGCCAGCAGTTATCTGGGCGGGAGGGGCGAGCAGTTCTTC	CASSYLGGRGEQFF
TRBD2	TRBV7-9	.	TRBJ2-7	TGTGCCAGCAGCTTAGTTTATCGGGGGGACGAGCAGTACTTC	CASSLVYRGDEQYF
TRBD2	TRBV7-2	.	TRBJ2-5	TGTGCCAGCAGCTCTAGCGGGCTCCAAGAGACCCAGTACTTC	CASSSSGLQETQYF
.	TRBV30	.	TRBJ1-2	TGTGCCTGGAGTGTACGGGGCAGGGAGGAGTATGGCTACACCTTC	CAWSVRGREEYGYTF
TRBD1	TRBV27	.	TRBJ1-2	TGTGCCAGCAGCCCCACAGGGGGCAGGTACTATGGCTACACCTTC	CASSPTGGRYYGYTF
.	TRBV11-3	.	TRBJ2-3	TGTGCCAGCAGCCGACGGACTAGCACAGATACGCAGTATTTT	CASSRRTSTDTQYF
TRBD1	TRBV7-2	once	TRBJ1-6	TGTGCCAGCAGCTTATCCCGGGACAGGGGATTACCCCTCCACTTT	CASSLSRDRGLPLHF
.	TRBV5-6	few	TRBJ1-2	TGTGCCAGCAGCTTGGAACGGAGTGGCGATCCTTCATATGGCTACACCTTC	CASSLERSGDPSYGYTF
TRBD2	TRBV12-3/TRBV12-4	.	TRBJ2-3	TGTGCCACCCGGACTAGCAGCACAGATACGCAGTATTTT	CATRTSSTDTQYF
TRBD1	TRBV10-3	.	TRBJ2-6	TGTGCCATCAGTGACTCGGGACAGCCACCCTCTGGGGCCAACGTCCTGACTTTC	CAISDSGQPPSGANVLTF
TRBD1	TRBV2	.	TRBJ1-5	TGTGCCAGCAACCTCTCCCCAGGGGGTGAGAATCAGCCCCAGCATTTT	CASNLSPGGENQPQHF
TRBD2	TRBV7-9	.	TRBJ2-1	TGTGCCAGCAGCTTAGTCCTAGCGGCCTACAATGAGCAGTTCTTC	CASSLVLAAYNEQFF
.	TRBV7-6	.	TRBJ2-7	TGTGCCAGCAGCTTGTCAACAGGGTACGAGCAGTACTTC	CASSLSTGYEQYF
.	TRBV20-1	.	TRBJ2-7	TGCAGTGCTAGACCAGATACCGAGCAGTACTTC	CSARPDTEQYF
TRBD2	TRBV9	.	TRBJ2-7	TGTGCCAGCAGCCCCAGCGGGAACTCCTACGAGCAGTACTTC	CASSPSGNSYEQYF
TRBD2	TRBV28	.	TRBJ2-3	TGTGCCAGCAGGTCGGGACTAGGCCCCATTAAGCAGTATTTT	CASRSGLGPIKQYF
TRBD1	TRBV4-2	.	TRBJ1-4	TGTGCCAGCAGCCTCAGGGGGCAAGTTGAAAAACTGTTTTTT	CASSLRGQVEKLFF
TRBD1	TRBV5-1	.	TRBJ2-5	TGCGCCAGCATACAGGACAGGGGAGAGACCCAGTACTTC	CASIQDRGETQYF
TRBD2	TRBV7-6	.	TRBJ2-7	TGTGCCAGCAGCTTAGGAGGGCGTGGTAGCGGGTACGAGCAGTACTTC	CASSLGGRGSGYEQYF
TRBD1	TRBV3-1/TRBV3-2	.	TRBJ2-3	TGTGCCAGCAGCTCCGTTGCGGGACAGGGTATCACAGATACGCAGTATTTT	CASSSVAGQGITDTQYF
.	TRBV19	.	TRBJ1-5	TGTGCCACAACACAGGGAAATGGAAATCAGCCCCAGCATTTT	CATTQGNGNQPQHF
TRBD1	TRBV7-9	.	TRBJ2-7	TGTGCCAGCAGCACCGGAGGCACAGGGGGAGAGCAGTACTTC	CASSTGGTGGEQYF
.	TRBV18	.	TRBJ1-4	TGTGCCAGCTCACCACTAGCTAATGAAAAACTGTTTTTT	CASSPLANEKLFF
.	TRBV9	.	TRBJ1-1	TGTGCCAGCAGCTCGAGCGGGGGAAGGAACACTGAAGCTTTCTTT	CASSSSGGRNTEAFF
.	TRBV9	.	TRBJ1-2	TGTGCCAGCAGCGTGGACCTGGGTAGGGGCGCACCGTACTATGGCTACACCTTC	CASSVDLGRGAPYYGYTF
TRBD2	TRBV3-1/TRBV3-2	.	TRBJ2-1	TGTGCCAGCAGCCTACAGCGGGAGGGGTATTGGAATGAGCAGTTCTTC	CASSLQREGYWNEQFF
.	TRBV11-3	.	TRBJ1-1	TGTGCCAGCAGCCCCCCAGGGAACACTGAAGCTTTCTTT	CASSPPGNTEAFF
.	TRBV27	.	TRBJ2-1	TGTGCCAGCAGTCCTCCCCAAGGGGCATTAACCAATGAGCAGTTCTTC	CASSPPQGALTNEQFF
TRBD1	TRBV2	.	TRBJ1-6	TGTGCCAGCAAGACAGGGAGAAATTCACCCCTCCACTTT	CASKTGRNSPLHF
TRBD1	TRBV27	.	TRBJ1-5	TGTGCCAGCAGTCCGAGGACAGGGGGAGATCAGCCCCAGCATTTT	CASSPRTGGDQPQHF
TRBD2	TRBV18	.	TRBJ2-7	TGTGCCAGCTCACCATCTACTAGGGCGGGGGTATACGAGCAGTACTTC	CASSPSTRAGVYEQYF
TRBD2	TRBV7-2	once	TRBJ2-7	TGTGCCAGCAGCTTAGGACTAGCTTTCAACGAGCAGTACTTC	CASSLGLAFNEQYF
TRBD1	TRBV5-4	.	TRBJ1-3	TGTGCCAGCAGCCACCCGGGACAGGGCCCTGCGAACACCATATATTTT	CASSHPGQGPANTIYF
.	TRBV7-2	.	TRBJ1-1	TGTGCCAGCAGCGGGCAGAACACTGAAGCTTTCTTT	CASSGQNTEAFF
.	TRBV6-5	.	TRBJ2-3	TGTGCCAGCAGGGTTGCAGGGTTTGATACGCAGTATTTT	CASRVAGFDTQYF
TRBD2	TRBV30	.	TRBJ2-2	TGTGCCTGGAGTGTTCGACTAGCGACGAACACCGGGGAGCTGTTTTTT	CAWSVRLATNTGELFF
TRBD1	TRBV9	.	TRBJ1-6	TGTGCCAGCAGCGTGGGGACCGGGACAGGTTCTTCACCCCTCCACTTT	CASSVGTGTGSSPLHF
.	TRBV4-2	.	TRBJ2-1	TGTGCCAGCAGCCAAGCCGCTCTAATGTCCTACAATGAGCAGTTCTTC	CASSQAALMSYNEQFF
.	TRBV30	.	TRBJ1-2	TGTGCCTGGAGTATCGGGGGGTCTAACTATGGCTACACCTTC	CAWSIGGSNYGYTF
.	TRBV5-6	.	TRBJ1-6	TGTGCCAGCAGCTTGGTGGGGGGTTCACCCCTCCACTTT	CASSLVGGSPLHF
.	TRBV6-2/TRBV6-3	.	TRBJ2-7	TGTGCCAGCAGCTATCAACAGGGAACCTACGAGCAGTACTTC	CASSYQQGTYEQYF
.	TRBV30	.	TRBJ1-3	TGTGCCTGGATGGGGGCGGCCAGAAACACCATATATTTT	CAWMGAARNTIYF